Each of the 14 T cell receptor beta chains below was sequenced from the same sample in a study of blood T cell repertoires in COVID-19 (dated by TCRdb to about 2020). The library was made by the immunoSEQ multiplex PCR assay. The table comes from immuneACCESS by way of TCRdb, which keeps in-frame sequences with V and J called. Part of the clones is missing from these tables; in studies checked, under half for an unresolved V gene and the rest for unknown reasons. For this sample there are 200,000 to 250,000 clones; around 88% appear just once. Roughly an eighth of the sample lies in the top ten. The sequenced sample was peripheral blood. The origin of the receptors is a man older than 75 with acute or convalescent COVID-19.

The rearrangement joins TRBV10-3 to TRBJ2-2; 7 bases are a match to TRBD2. This CDR3 comprises 16 residues. Germline V gene lookup returns CDR1 ENHRY and CDR2 SYGVKD. V lost 6 bases, J lost 2 bases, and 9 bases stayed unmatched. The CDR3 DNA reads as TGTGCCATCAGACTCGGCGGGGGAGGCAACACCGGGGAGCTGTTTTTT. Its translation is CAIRLGGGGNTGELFF.

The sample holds many counts of this clone. The chain is built from TRBV28 and TRBJ1-1; perhaps TRBD1 as D (6 bases). This CDR3 has 13 residues. Germline values: CDR1 MDHEN, CDR2 SYDVKM. The V and J ends lost 10 bases and 5 bases respectively, with 17 bases between them. CDR3 DNA: TGTGCCATCAGGGGAGGGAGGTGGACTGAAGCTTTCTTT. It specifies CAIRGGRWTEAFF.

The gene calls are TRBV6-2 or TRBV6-3 and TRBJ1-5, with a weak D call TRBD1 (6 bases). Germline values: CDR1 MNHEY, CDR2 SVGEGT. Deletions cut 4 bases from V and 0 bases from J, with 10 bases between. The CDR3 has 15 residues. The CDR3 DNA is TGTGCCAGCAGTTGGGGACAAAATAGCAATCAGCCCCAGCATTTT. Encoded protein: CASSWGQNSNQPQHF.

This rearrangement joins TRBV6-1 to TRBJ2-1, with 11 nucleotides matching TRBD1. J was trimmed by 4 bases and V by 4 bases; bases with no gene match: 6. Germline V gene data show CDR1 as MNHNS and CDR2 as SASEGT. This CDR3 comprises 16 residues. The CDR3 region has the DNA TGTGCCAGCAGTGGTTTGGACAGGGGGCTGTACAATGAGCAGTTCTTC. Translated: CASSGLDRGLYNEQFF.

The chain recombines TRBV27 with TRBJ2-2; 8 nucleotides align to TRBD1. The CDR3 has 14 amino acids. V shed 5 bases and J 8 bases; nucleotides not matched to a gene: 7. Germline V CDR1 and CDR2: MNHEY, SMNVEV (reference sequence). CDR3 nucleotide sequence: TGTGCCAGCAGTCCCACCTGGGACAGGGGGGAGCTGTTTTTT. Translating it yields CASSPTWDRGELFF.

This chain joins TRBV18 and TRBJ2-3, with D perhaps TRBD2 (5 bases). Germline-derived CDR1 and CDR2 are KGHSH and LQKENI. This CDR3 is 14 amino acids long. The V end lost 7 bases, the J end lost 3 bases, and 14 bases lay between the germline ends. Here the CDR3 reads CASFRPAGTDTQYF. CDR3 nucleotides: TGTGCCAGCTTCCGGCCGGCGGGTACAGATACGCAGTATTTT.

A few counts support this clone. The gene calls are TRBV5-1 and TRBJ1-1, with TRBD1 identical over 9 bases. From germline, CDR1 is SGHRS and CDR2 YFSETQ. The CDR3 extends over 17 amino acids. V was clipped by 4 bases and J by 0 bases; unmatched bases: 10. CDR3 nucleotides: TGCGCCAGCAGCCCTATGGGGACAGGGTTCGTGAACACTGAAGCTTTCTTT. This sequence encodes CASSPMGTGFVNTEAFF.

CDR3 nucleotides: TGTGCCAGCAGCTTGGACACAGGGGGCAATTCACCCCTCCACTTT. Its protein is CASSLDTGGNSPLHF. This chain joins TRBV5-6 and TRBJ1-6, with 9 bases lining up with TRBD1. Germline-derived CDR1 and CDR2 are SGHDT and YYEEEE. The V and J ends lost 0 bases and 7 bases, in that order; junction bases with no gene match: 2. The CDR3 runs to 15 residues.

CDR3 in amino acids: CASSPPNQASTEAFF. The CDR3 DNA reads TGTGCCAGCTCACCACCGAACCAGGCGAGCACTGAAGCTTTCTTT. The gene calls are TRBV18 and TRBJ1-1, with no clear D. CDR3 size: 15 residues. CDR1 is KGHSH, CDR2 LQKENI, per germline. Deletions cut 0 bases from V and 4 bases from J, with 12 bases between.

This chain joins TRBV9 and TRBJ1-6, with a tentative D call TRBD1 (5 bases). The germline V and J ends were trimmed by 1 base and 8 bases, with 10 bases remaining between them. The CDR3 is made up of 14 amino acids. CDR1 and CDR2 from the germline V gene are SGDLS and YYNGEE. CDR3 loop: CASSVKWGDSPLHF. The CDR3 bases are TGTGCCAGCAGCGTAAAGTGGGGGGATTCACCCCTCCACTTT.

This clone was seen just once. The chain recombines TRBV29-1 with TRBJ1-1, with TRBD1 identical over 8 bases. This CDR3 has 9 amino acids. Germline V gene sequence: CDR1 SQVTM, CDR2 ANQGSEA. V lost 6 bases and J lost 11; bases outside the gene matches: 2. Here the CDR3 reads CSVDRDAFF. The CDR3 DNA is TGCAGCGTGGACAGGGACGCTTTCTTT.

The rearrangement uses TRBV18 and TRBJ2-1, with a possible D match to TRBD2 (6 bases). The CDR3 covers 14 residues. Trimming shortened V by 5 bases and J by 7 bases, and 15 bases separated the two germline ends. The germline CDR1 and CDR2 sequences are KGHSH and LQKENI. The CDR3 sequence: CASSGGTAGNEQFF. Here the CDR3 DNA reads TGTGCCAGCTCAGGCGGGACCGCAGGGAATGAGCAGTTCTTC.

This chain uses TRBV5-4 with TRBJ2-3; D unresolved. With 0 bases removed from V and 6 bases from J, the gap between germline ends came to 8 bases. Germline V lookup: CDR1 SGHNT, CDR2 YYREEE (reference sequence). This CDR3 spans 13 amino acids. In DNA form, the CDR3 reads TGTGCCAGCAGCTTGGACAGCATGGATACGCAGTATTTT. Protein product: CASSLDSMDTQYF.

This chain links TRBV27 with TRBJ1-5; the D gene is possibly TRBD1 (6 bases). There are 18 residues in the CDR3. The germline V gene encodes CDR1 MNHEY and CDR2 SMNVEV (reference sequence). The V gene lost 4 bases and the J gene lost 4 bases, with 23 bases spanning the gap. The DNA of the CDR3 is TGTGCCAGCAGTTCCTCCGGAGTGGGGGGGCCACTAAATCAGCCCCAGCATTTT. This translates into CASSSSGVGGPLNQPQHF.